Listed here are 2 T cell receptor beta chains from one sample, sequenced in a study of OX40 agonist ivuxolimab in advanced cancers. Some clones are missing from TCRdb's copy, which holds only in-frame ones; the method was immunoSEQ multiplex PCR. Found here are some 43,000 clones, just under 90% of them singletons; the top ten hold 10% to 13%. The specimen comprised CD4+ or CD8+ T cells sorted from blood, sampled in a trial of the OX40 agonist ivuxolimab. The receptors derive from an adult with an advanced solid tumor such as melanoma, head and neck, liver or kidney cancer.

The chain carries TRBV11-3 and TRBJ1-2, with 7 bases aligning to TRBD1. This CDR3 is 14 amino acids long. Looked up from germline, CDR1 is SGHNT and CDR2 is YENEEA. Unmatched junction bases numbered 13, after V lost 7 bases and J lost 8 bases. The CDR3 coding sequence is TGTGCCAGCACCCAGGACAGGAGCTTAGAGGGCTACACCTTC. It codes for CASTQDRSLEGYTF.

The chain combines TRBV9 with TRBJ2-7; TRBD2 agrees at 8 bases. V lost 0 bases to trimming and J lost 2 bases; unmatched junction nucleotides: 4. The CDR3 runs 15 residues. CDR1 and CDR2 (germline): SGDLS, YYNGEE. The CDR3 bases are TGTGCCAGCAGCGTAGATGATAGCGGGGCCTACGAGCAGTACTTC. Its translation is CASSVDDSGAYEQYF.